The clone carrying this T cell receptor (beta chain) was observed many times. What it binds is not known. CDR1 and CDR2 (germline): LNHDA, SQIVND (reference sequence). The CDR3 is made up of 15 amino acids. V lost 6 bases, J lost 0 bases, and 8 bases stayed unmatched. Amplified TCR beta CDR3 regions were obtained using RNA transcripts as template. The library came from an HTBI-primed first-round RT-PCR and a second-round multiplex PCR. One entry per CDR3 protein results from TCRdb running MiXCR on the multiplex PCR reads. The sample lists approximately 330,000 distinct CDR3 sequences; about a sixth were seen once. This sample was taken from a study of Graves' ophthalmopathy and Graves' hyperthyroidism. Across the whole study: There was a collection of peripheral blood at initial diagnosis, before any treatment.

Study-level results: For predicting ophthalmopathy progression, the model had more than 60% sensitivity and roughly 72% specificity.

The sequence was obtained from an adult man with Graves' ophthalmopathy. The sequencing sample was made of peripheral blood. V is TRBV19 and J is TRBJ2-7; 7 bases match TRBD1. The CDR3 region has the DNA TGTGCCAGTAGATACAGGGGAACGCGCTCCTACGAGCAGTACTTC. Protein product: CASRYRGTRSYEQYF.